The following is a T cell receptor beta chain sequence with its context. Some clones are missing from TCRdb's copy, which holds only in-frame ones; the method was immunoSEQ multiplex PCR. Among about 23,000 clones listed, about four fifths were seen once. The data originate from a study of somatic mutations in cytotoxic T cells in rheumatoid arthritis. Study summary: Patient blood, roughly 32 ml in EDTA, was obtained immediately after diagnosis and prior to the start of any treatment.

Per the germline V gene, CDR1 is SGHKS and CDR2 is YYEKEE (reference sequence). The CDR3 contains 14 residues. Losses at the gene ends were 4 bases for V and 4 bases for J; bases not matched to a gene: 5. The source is an adult with rheumatoid arthritis. The rearrangement joins TRBV5-5 to TRBJ1-2; 9 bases match TRBD1. The material sequenced was CD8+ T cells sorted from blood. CDR3 loop: CASSRDRALYGYTF. The CDR3 nucleotides read TGTGCCAGCAGCCGGGACAGGGCACTCTATGGCTACACCTTC.